This note documents a single T cell receptor (beta chain) sequence. The V and J ends lost 2 bases and 5 bases respectively, with 10 bases between them. In germline, CDR1 is SGHTA, CDR2 FQGNSA. The CDR3 has 14 residues. A single record per CDR3 protein comes from TCRdb applying MiXCR to the 5' RACE reads. The table has thousands of distinct CDR3 sequences, 50% to 55% seen once. This receptor was identified in a female donor with breast cancer. The sequenced sample was memory CD4+ T cells sorted from a lymph node. Subset noted: memory CD4+ T cells, CD4+CD45RO+CD25-. This chain connects TRBV7-2 to TRBJ2-4; unclear D gene. This CDR3 is CASSLHFGENIQYF. The CDR3 DNA reads TGTGCCAGCAGCTTACATTTTGGGGAAAACATTCAGTACTTC.